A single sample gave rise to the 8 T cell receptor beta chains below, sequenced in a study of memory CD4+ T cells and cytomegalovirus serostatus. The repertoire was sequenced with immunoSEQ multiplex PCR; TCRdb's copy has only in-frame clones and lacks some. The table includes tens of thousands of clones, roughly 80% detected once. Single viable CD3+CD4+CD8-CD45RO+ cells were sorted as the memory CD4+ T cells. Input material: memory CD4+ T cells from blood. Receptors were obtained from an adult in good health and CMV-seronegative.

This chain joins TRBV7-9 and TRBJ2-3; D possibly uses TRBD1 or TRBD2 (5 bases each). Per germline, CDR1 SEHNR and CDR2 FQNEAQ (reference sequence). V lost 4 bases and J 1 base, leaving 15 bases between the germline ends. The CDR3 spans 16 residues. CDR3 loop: CASSYSSGTGTDTQYF. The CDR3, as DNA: TGTGCCAGCAGCTACTCCTCCGGGACGGGCACAGATACGCAGTATTTT.

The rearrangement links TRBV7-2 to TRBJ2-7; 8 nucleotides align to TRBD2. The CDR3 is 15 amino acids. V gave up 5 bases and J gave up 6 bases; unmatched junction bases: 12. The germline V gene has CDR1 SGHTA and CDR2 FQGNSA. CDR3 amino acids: CASSAEAGVFREQYF. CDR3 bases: TGTGCCAGCAGCGCAGAAGCGGGAGTCTTTCGCGAGCAGTACTTC.

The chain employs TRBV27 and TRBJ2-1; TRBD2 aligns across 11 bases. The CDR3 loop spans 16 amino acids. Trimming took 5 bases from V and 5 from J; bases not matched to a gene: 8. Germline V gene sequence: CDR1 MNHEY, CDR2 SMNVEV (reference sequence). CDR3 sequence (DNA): TGTGCCAGCAGTCCGATATCTAGCGGGAGGAACAATGAGCAGTTCTTC. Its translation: CASSPISSGRNNEQFF.

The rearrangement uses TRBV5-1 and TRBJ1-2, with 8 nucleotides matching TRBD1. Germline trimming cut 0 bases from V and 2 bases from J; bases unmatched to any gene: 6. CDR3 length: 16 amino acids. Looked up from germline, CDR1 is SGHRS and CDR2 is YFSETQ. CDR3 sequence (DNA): TGCGCCAGCAGCTTGGCCCGGGGACAGGAGAACTATGGCTACACCTTC. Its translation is CASSLARGQENYGYTF.

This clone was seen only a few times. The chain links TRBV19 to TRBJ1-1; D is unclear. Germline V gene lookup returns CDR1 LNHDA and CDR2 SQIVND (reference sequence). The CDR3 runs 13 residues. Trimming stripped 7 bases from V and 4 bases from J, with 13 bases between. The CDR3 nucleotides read TGTGCCAGTATCAGAACCGGCAGCACTGAAGCTTTCTTT. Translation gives CASIRTGSTEAFF.

This CDR3 is CSVERTSGETQYF. The CDR3 bases are TGCAGCGTTGAAAGAACCTCCGGAGAGACCCAGTACTTC. The gene calls are TRBV29-1 and TRBJ2-5; no reliable D call. V dropped 2 bases and J dropped 4 bases, with 11 bases sitting between them. The CDR3 totals 13 residues. Germline V gene lookup returns CDR1 SQVTM and CDR2 ANQGSEA.

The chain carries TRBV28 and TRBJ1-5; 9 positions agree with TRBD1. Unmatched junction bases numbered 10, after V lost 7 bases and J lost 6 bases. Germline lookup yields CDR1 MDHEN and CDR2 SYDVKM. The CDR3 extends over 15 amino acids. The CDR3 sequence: CASNPPGQGRQPQHF. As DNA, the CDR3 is TGTGCCAGCAACCCCCCGGGACAGGGCCGTCAGCCCCAGCATTTT. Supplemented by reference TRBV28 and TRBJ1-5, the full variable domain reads DVKVTQSSRYLVKRTGEKVFLECVQDMDHENMFWYRQDPGLGLRLIYFSYDVKMKEKGDIPEGYSVSREKKERFSLILESASTNQTSMYLCASNPPGQGRQPQHFGDGTRLSIL.

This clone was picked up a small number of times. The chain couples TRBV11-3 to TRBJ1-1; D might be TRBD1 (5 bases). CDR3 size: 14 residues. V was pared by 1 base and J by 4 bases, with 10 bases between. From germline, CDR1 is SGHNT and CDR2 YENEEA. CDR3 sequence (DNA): TGTGCCAGCAGCTTAGGGTCAGGGATCACTGAAGCTTTCTTT. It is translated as CASSLGSGITEAFF.